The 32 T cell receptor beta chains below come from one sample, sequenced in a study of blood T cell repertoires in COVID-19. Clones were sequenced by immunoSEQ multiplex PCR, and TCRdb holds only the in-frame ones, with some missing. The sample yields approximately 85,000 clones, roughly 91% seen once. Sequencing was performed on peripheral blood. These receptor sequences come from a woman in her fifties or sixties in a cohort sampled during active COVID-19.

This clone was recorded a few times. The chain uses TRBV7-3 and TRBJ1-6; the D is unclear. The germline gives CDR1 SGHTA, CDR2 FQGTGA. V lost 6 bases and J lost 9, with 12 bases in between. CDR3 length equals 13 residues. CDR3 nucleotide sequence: TGTGCCAGCAGTTTGGACTGGAGTTCACCCCTCCACTTT. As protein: CASSLDWSSPLHF.

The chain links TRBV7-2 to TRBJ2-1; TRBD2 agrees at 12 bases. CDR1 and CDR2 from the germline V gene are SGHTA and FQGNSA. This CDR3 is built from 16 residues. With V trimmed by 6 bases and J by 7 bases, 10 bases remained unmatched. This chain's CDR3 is CASSFGLAGYQNEQFF. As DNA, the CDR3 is TGTGCCAGCAGTTTTGGACTAGCGGGGTATCAAAATGAGCAGTTCTTC.

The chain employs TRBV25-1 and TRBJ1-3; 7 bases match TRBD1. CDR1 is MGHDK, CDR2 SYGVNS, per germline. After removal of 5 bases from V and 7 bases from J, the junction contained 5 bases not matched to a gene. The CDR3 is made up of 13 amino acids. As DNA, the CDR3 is TGTGCCAGCAGTACAGGGGTTGGGAACACCATATATTTT. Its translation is CASSTGVGNTIYF.

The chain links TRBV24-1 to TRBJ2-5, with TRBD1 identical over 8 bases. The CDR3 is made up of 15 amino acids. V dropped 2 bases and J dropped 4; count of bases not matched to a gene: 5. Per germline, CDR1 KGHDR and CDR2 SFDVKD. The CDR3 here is CATSDSGQGRETQYF. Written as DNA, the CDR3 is TGTGCCACCAGTGATTCCGGACAGGGTCGAGAGACCCAGTACTTC.

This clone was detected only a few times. CDR3 region: CASSAYGGARTLNEQYF. The CDR3 DNA sequence: TGTGCCAGCAGCGCCTATGGGGGGGCGCGTACCCTCAACGAGCAGTACTTC. The chain uses TRBV9 and TRBJ2-7, with D maybe TRBD2 (7 bases). Trimming took 3 bases from V and 5 from J, leaving 24 bases between them. The CDR3 is made up of 17 amino acids. Germline-derived CDR1 and CDR2 are SGDLS and YYNGEE. The complete variable domain, with remaining parts taken from reference TRBV9 and TRBJ2-7, reads DSGVTQTPKHLITATGQRVTLRCSPRSGDLSVYWYQQSLDQGLQFLIQYYNGEERAKGNILERFSAQQFPDLHSELNLSSLELGDSALYFCASSAYGGARTLNEQYFGPGTRLTVT.

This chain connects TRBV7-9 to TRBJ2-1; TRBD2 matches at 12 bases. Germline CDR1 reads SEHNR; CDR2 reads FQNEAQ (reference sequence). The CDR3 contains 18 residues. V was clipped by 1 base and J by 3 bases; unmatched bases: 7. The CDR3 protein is CASSLGRLAGALYNEQFF. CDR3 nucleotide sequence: TGTGCCAGCAGCTTAGGCCGACTAGCGGGGGCCCTCTACAATGAGCAGTTCTTC.

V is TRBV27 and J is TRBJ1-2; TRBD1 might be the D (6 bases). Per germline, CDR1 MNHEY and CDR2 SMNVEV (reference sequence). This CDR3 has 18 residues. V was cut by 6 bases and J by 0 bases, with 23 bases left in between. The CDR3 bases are TGTGCCAGCAGCCTAAGGGGGGAGGGGTCCTTAGCTAACTATGGCTACACCTTC. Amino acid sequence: CASSLRGEGSLANYGYTF.

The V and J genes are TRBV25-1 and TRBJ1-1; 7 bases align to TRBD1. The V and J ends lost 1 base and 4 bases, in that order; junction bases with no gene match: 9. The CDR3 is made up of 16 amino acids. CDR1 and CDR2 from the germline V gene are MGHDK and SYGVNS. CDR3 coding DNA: TGTGCCAGCAGTGAATTCCCTACAGGGGCCCGCACTGAAGCTTTCTTT. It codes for CASSEFPTGARTEAFF.

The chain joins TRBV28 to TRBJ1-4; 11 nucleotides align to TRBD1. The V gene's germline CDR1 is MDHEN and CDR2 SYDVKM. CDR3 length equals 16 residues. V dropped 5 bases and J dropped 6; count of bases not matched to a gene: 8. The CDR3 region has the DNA TGTGCCAGCAGTCCACCCTCGGGACAGGGGGATGAAAAACTGTTTTTT. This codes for CASSPPSGQGDEKLFF.

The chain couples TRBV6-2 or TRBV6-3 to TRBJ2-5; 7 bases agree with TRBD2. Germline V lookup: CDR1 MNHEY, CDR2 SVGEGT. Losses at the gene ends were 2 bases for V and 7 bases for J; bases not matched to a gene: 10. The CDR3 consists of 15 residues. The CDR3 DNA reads TGTGCCAGCAGTTACCCCGCGACTAGCTCCGTGACCCAGTACTTC. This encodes CASSYPATSSVTQYF.

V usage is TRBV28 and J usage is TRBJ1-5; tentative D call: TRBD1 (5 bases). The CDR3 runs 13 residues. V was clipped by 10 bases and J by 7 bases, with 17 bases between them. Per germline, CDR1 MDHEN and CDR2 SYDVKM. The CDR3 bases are TGTGCCACTCAACGGGACTCCCAACAGCCCCAGCATTTT. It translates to CATQRDSQQPQHF.

CDR3 coding DNA: TGTGCCAGCAGCCCCGGGGGTGGGGTAAGGTACGAGCAGTACTTC. Its translation is CASSPGGGVRYEQYF. The rearrangement joins TRBV9 to TRBJ2-7, with D possibly TRBD2 on 6 matching bases. Looked up from germline, CDR1 is SGDLS and CDR2 is YYNGEE. V was trimmed by 4 bases and J by 4 bases, leaving 18 bases between them. The CDR3 is made up of 15 amino acids.

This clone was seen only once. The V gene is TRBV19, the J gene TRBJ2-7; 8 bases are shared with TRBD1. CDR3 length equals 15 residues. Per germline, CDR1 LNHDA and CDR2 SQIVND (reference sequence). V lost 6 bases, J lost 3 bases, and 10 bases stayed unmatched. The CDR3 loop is CASSTGQGNSYEQYF. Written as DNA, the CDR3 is TGTGCCAGTAGCACTGGACAGGGAAATAGCTACGAGCAGTACTTC.

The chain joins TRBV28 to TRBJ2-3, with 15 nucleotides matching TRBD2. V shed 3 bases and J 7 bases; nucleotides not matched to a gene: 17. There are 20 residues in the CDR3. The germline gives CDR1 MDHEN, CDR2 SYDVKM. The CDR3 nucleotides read TGTGCCAGCAGTTTTTTAATGTCCGGGACTAGCGGGAGGTTTTTTAATACGCAGTATTTT. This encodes CASSFLMSGTSGRFFNTQYF.

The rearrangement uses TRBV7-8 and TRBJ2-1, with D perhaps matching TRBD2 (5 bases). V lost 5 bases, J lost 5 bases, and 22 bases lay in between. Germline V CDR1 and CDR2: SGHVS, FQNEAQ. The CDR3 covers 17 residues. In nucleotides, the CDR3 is TGTGCCAGCAGCCTGGCCCGAGGGAGAAGGGCGAACAATGAGCAGTTCTTC. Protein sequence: CASSLARGRRANNEQFF.

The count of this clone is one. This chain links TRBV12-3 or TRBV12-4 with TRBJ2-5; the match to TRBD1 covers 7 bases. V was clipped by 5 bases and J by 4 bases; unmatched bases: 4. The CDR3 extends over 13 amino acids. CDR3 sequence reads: CASSTGAGETQYF. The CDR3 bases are TGTGCCAGCAGTACAGGGGCGGGAGAGACCCAGTACTTC.

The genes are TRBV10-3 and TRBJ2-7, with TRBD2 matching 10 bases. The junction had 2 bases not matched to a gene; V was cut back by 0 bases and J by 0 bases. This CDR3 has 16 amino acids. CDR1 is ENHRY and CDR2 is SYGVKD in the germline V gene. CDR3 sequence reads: CAISESASGSSYEQYF. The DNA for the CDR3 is TGTGCCATCAGTGAGTCGGCTAGCGGGAGCTCCTACGAGCAGTACTTC.

The CDR3 protein is CASRGERFLGDEQFF. The CDR3, as DNA: TGTGCCAGCAGGGGTGAACGATTTCTAGGCGATGAGCAGTTCTTC. The chain joins TRBV2 to TRBJ2-1, with no clear D. This CDR3 spans 15 amino acids. The germline gives CDR1 SNHLY, CDR2 FYNNEI. Trimming shortened V by 6 bases and J by 8 bases, and 20 bases separated the two germline ends.

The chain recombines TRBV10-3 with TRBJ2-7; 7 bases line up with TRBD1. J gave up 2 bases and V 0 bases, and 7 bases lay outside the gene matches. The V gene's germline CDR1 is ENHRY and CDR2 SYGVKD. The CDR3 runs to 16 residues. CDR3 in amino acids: CAISESTAGGPYEQYF. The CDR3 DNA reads TGTGCCATCAGTGAGTCGACGGCAGGGGGACCCTACGAGCAGTACTTC.

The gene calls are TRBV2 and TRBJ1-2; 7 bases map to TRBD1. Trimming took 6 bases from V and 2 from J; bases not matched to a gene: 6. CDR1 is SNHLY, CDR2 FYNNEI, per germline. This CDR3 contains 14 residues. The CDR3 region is CASRGQTLNYGYTF. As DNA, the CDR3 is TGTGCCAGCAGGGGACAGACACTCAACTATGGCTACACCTTC. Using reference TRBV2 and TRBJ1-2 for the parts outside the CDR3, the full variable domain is EPEVTQTPSHQVTQMGQEVILRCVPISNHLYFYWYRQILGQKVEFLVSFYNNEISEKSEIFDDQFSVERPDGSNFTLKIRSTKLEDSAMYFCASRGQTLNYGYTFGSGTRLTVV.

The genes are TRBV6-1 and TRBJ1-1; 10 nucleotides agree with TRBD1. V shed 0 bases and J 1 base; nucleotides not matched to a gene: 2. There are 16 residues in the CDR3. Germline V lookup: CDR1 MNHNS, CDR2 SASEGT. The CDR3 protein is CASSEAGQGRNTEAFF. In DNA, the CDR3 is TGTGCCAGCAGTGAAGCGGGACAGGGGAGGAACACTGAAGCTTTCTTT.

DNA for the CDR3: TGTGCCATCAGCCCCGGACAGGGGGGTCGAGAGACCCAGTACTTC. Translating it yields CAISPGQGGRETQYF. J is TRBJ2-5 and V is TRBV10-3, with 10 bases that match TRBD1. The CDR3 runs 15 residues. CDR1 and CDR2 from the germline V gene are ENHRY and SYGVKD. Trimming cost V 6 bases and J 4 bases; bases outside gene matches: 8.

This CDR3 reads CASSLREANNSPLHF. CDR3 nucleotides: TGTGCCAGCAGCTTACGCGAAGCGAATAATTCACCCCTCCACTTT. The chain uses TRBV7-6 and TRBJ1-6; no clear D gene. Trimming removed 2 bases from V and 5 bases from J, with 10 bases in between. The CDR3 totals 15 residues. Germline assignment: CDR1 SGHVS and CDR2 FNYEAQ.

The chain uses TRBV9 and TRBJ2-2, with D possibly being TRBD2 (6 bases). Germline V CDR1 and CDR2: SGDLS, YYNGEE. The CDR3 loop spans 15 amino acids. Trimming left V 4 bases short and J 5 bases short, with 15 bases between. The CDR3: CASSPYGAGTGELFF. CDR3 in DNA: TGTGCCAGCAGCCCCTACGGGGCGGGGACCGGGGAGCTGTTTTTT.

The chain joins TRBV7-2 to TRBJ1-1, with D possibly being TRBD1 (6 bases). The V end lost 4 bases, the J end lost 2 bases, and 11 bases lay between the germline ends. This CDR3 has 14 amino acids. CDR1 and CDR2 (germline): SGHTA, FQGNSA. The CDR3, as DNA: TGTGCCAGCAGCTCTCAGGGGATAAACACTGAAGCTTTCTTT. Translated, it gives CASSSQGINTEAFF.

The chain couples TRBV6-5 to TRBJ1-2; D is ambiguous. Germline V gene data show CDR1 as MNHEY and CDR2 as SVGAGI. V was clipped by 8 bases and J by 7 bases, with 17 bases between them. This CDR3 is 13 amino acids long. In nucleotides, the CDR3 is TGTGCCAGCTACCCGACCCCGGAGGCTGGCTACACCTTC. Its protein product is CASYPTPEAGYTF.

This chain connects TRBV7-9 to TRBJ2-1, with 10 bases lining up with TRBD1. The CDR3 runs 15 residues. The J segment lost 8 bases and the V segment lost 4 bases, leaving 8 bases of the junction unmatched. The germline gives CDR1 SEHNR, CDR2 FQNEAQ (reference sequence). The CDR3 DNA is TGTGCCAGCAGCTCTGACAGGGGGCTACGGGATGAGCAGTTCTTC. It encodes CASSSDRGLRDEQFF. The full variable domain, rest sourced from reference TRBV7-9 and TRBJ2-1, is DTGVSQNPRHKITKRGQNVTFRCDPISEHNRLYWYRQTLGQGPEFLTYFQNEAQLEKSRLLSDRFSAERPKGSFSTLEIQRTEQGDSAMYLCASSSDRGLRDEQFFGPGTRLTVL.

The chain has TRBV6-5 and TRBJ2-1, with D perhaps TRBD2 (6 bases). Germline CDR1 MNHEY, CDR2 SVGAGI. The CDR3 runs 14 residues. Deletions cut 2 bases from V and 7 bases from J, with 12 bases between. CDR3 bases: TGTGCCAGCAGTTACAAGCGGGCTAGGAATGAGCAGTTCTTC. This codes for CASSYKRARNEQFF.

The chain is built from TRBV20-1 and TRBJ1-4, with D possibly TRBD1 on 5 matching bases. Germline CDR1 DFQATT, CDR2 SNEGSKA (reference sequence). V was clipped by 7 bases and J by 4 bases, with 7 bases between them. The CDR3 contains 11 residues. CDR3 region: CSVRVNEKLFF. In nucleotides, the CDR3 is TGCAGTGTCAGGGTTAATGAAAAACTGTTTTTT.

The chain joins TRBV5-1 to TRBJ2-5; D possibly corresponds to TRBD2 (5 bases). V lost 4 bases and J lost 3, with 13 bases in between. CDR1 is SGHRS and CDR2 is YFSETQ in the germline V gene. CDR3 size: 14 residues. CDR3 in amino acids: CASSALGSEETQYF. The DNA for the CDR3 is TGCGCCAGCAGCGCCCTGGGTAGCGAAGAGACCCAGTACTTC.

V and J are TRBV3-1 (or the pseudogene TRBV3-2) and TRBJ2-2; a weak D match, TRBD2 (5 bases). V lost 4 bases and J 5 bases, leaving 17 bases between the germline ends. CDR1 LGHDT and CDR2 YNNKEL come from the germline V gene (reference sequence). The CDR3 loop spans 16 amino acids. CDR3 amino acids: CASSRGLLVRTGELFF. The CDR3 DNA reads TGTGCCAGCAGCCGTGGACTGTTAGTTAGGACCGGGGAGCTGTTTTTT.

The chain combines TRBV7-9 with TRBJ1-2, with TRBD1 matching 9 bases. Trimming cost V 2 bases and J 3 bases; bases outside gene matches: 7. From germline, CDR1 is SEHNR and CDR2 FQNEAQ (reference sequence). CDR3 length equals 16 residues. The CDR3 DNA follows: TGTGCCAGCAGCTTAAACAGGGGGCTGGTCGACTATGGCTACACCTTC. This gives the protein CASSLNRGLVDYGYTF.